What follows are 18 T cell receptor beta chains derived from one specimen sequenced in a study of vaccination effects on CD4 cells after COVID-19. CD4+ T cells specific for antigen were expanded with viral peptide pools by the ViraFEST assay before sequencing. CD4+ T cells were isolated after about nine days of culture. All study participants received two doses of BNT162b2 or mRNA-1273 vaccine. Sequencing was performed with immunoSEQ multiplex PCR; in TCRdb, only in-frame clones are kept and a portion is missing. The profile covers fewer than 25,000 clones, with more than 65% appearing a single time and roughly a tenth taken by the ten largest. Their antigens are not known. The specimen comprised CD4+ T cells from PBMCs cultured with HCoV-NL63 spike peptides, sampled after COVID-19 vaccination. Receptor source: a human donor who received a COVID-19 vaccine.

This sequence joins TRBV19 and TRBJ1-1, with D uncertain. The V end was cut by 4 bases, the J end by 5 bases, with 14 bases between. The CDR3 is 14 amino acids. In germline, CDR1 is LNHDA, CDR2 SQIVND (reference sequence). The DNA for the CDR3 is TGTGCCAGTAGTAACTACGTAAGCCGGACTGAAGCTTTCTTT. It codes for CASSNYVSRTEAFF. Combining the CDR3 with reference TRBV19 and TRBJ1-1 gives the whole variable domain DGGITQSPKYLFRKEGQNVTLSCEQNLNHDAMYWYRQDPGQGLRLIYYSQIVNDFQKGDIAEGYSVSREKKESFPLTVTSAQKNPTAFYLCASSNYVSRTEAFFGQGTRLTVV.

The chain links TRBV5-6 to TRBJ1-5; D is ambiguous. V was trimmed by 0 bases and J by 2 bases, leaving 12 bases between them. The length of the CDR3 is 16 residues. The germline CDR1 and CDR2 sequences are SGHDT and YYEEEE. The CDR3 coding sequence is TGTGCCAGCAGCTTGGCGGGTTCGGGTGGCAATCAGCCCCAGCATTTT. This encodes CASSLAGSGGNQPQHF.

The chain employs TRBV7-9 and TRBJ2-2; D not resolved. V gave up 6 bases and J gave up 5 bases, with 10 bases separating them. CDR1 is SEHNR, CDR2 FQNEAQ, per germline (reference sequence). This CDR3 comprises 13 residues. Written as DNA, the CDR3 is TGTGCCAGCAGGCCCTGGGGAACCGGGGAGCTGTTTTTT. It translates to CASRPWGTGELFF.

Concerning this clone: The junction departs from germline at one end; a sequencing error may be responsible. V usage is TRBV6-5 and J usage is TRBJ2-5; D may be TRBD1 or TRBD2 (5 bases each). Germline lookup yields CDR1 MNHEY and CDR2 SVGAGI. The CDR3 sequence is 14 residues long. The CDR3 sequence: CASSQSRDPLLAHF. CDR3 DNA sequence: TGTGCCAGCAGTCAATCCCGGGACCCTCTTCTTGCACACTTC.

The rearrangement joins TRBV11-1 to TRBJ2-3; TRBD2 agrees at 13 bases. Looked up from germline, CDR1 is SGHAT and CDR2 is FQDESV (reference sequence). Losses at the gene ends were 5 bases for V and 5 bases for J; bases not matched to a gene: 4. The CDR3 has 15 residues. The CDR3 DNA sequence: TGTGCCAGCAGCCAAGGACTAGCGGGGGTAGATACGCAGTATTTT. The encoded protein is CASSQGLAGVDTQYF. Combining the CDR3 with reference TRBV11-1 and TRBJ2-3 gives the whole variable domain EAEVAQSPRYKITEKSQAVAFWCDPISGHATLYWYRQILGQGPELLVQFQDESVVDDSQLPKDRFSAERLKGVDSTLKIQPAELGDSAMYLCASSQGLAGVDTQYFGPGTRLTVL.

This chain uses TRBV6-5 with TRBJ2-5; no clear D. The CDR3 runs 15 residues. Per the germline V gene, CDR1 is MNHEY and CDR2 is SVGAGI. The V gene lost 6 bases and the J gene lost 5 bases, with 19 bases spanning the gap. This CDR3 reads CASSWEGQVAETQYF. The CDR3 bases are TGTGCCAGCAGCTGGGAAGGGCAGGTCGCCGAGACCCAGTACTTC.

The genes are TRBV6-5 and TRBJ2-7; D ambiguous. From germline, CDR1 is MNHEY and CDR2 SVGAGI. V was cut by 8 bases and J by 0 bases, with 11 bases left in between. The CDR3 loop spans 13 amino acids. CDR3 region: CASGSEYSYEQYF. CDR3 in DNA: TGTGCCAGCGGTTCCGAGTACTCCTACGAGCAGTACTTC.

The chain combines TRBV6-5 with TRBJ1-2; TRBD1 might be the D (6 bases). V lost 0 bases to trimming and J lost 8 bases, with 19 bases between them. The CDR3 spans 16 residues. The germline V gene encodes CDR1 MNHEY and CDR2 SVGAGI. Here the CDR3 DNA reads TGTGCCAGCAGTTACTCAGCCGCGCGGGGGGCTTCGGGCTACACCTTC. Translating it yields CASSYSAARGASGYTF.

This chain connects TRBV18 to TRBJ1-2, with 8 bases lining up with TRBD1. CDR3 length: 18 residues. V was clipped by 2 bases and J by 2 bases; unmatched bases: 13. From germline, CDR1 is KGHSH and CDR2 LQKENI. This chain's CDR3 is CASSPTRGPQGGNYGYTF. CDR3 DNA sequence: TGTGCCAGCTCACCAACGAGGGGACCACAGGGGGGAAACTATGGCTACACCTTC.

V is TRBV7-2 and J is TRBJ2-6; TRBD1 or TRBD2 may be the D gene (6 bases each). CDR3 size: 18 residues. Germline CDR1 is SGHTA and CDR2 is FQGNSA. V dropped 5 bases and J dropped 0 bases, with 17 bases sitting between them. The CDR3 is CASSLTGDIASGANVLTF. The CDR3 DNA reads TGTGCCAGCAGCCTGACGGGGGACATTGCCTCTGGGGCCAACGTCCTGACTTTC.

The CDR3 spells CAISEQGYTEAFF. CDR3 sequence (DNA): TGTGCCATCAGTGAACAGGGTTATACTGAAGCTTTCTTT. The V and J genes are TRBV10-3 and TRBJ1-1; maybe TRBD1 (6 bases). The length of the CDR3 is 13 residues. V lost 3 bases, J lost 5 bases, and 10 bases lay in between. Germline assignment: CDR1 ENHRY and CDR2 SYGVKD.

This rearrangement joins TRBV6-4 to TRBJ2-3; 8 nucleotides line up with TRBD2. CDR1 is MRHNA, CDR2 SNTAGT, per germline. J lost 7 bases, V lost 6 bases, and 15 bases had no gene match. The CDR3 contains 16 residues. CDR3 in DNA: TGTGCCAGCAGAGGACTGCCGGGACTAGTGACATATACGCAGTATTTT. Encoded protein: CASRGLPGLVTYTQYF.

V usage is TRBV5-4 and J usage is TRBJ2-5; the D is unclear. Germline V gene sequence: CDR1 SGHNT, CDR2 YYREEE (reference sequence). The CDR3 is 11 residues long. V lost 2 bases and J lost 8, with 7 bases in between. The DNA of the CDR3 is TGTGCCAGCAGCTTCGACATTACCCAGTACTTC. As protein: CASSFDITQYF.

The chain recombines TRBV12-3 or TRBV12-4 with TRBJ1-1, with D maybe TRBD1 (5 bases). Trimming shortened V by 7 bases and J by 4 bases, and 13 bases separated the two germline ends. The CDR3 loop spans 13 amino acids. CDR3 sequence (DNA): TGTGCCAGCACCTTACAGGCTCGCACTGAAGCTTTCTTT. Encoded protein: CASTLQARTEAFF.

This chain links TRBV19 with TRBJ2-2, with D possibly being TRBD1 (5 bases). Germline assignment: CDR1 LNHDA and CDR2 SQIVND (reference sequence). This CDR3 contains 16 residues. V was clipped by 8 bases and J by 6 bases, with 22 bases between them. CDR3 sequence: CASSDSQRGLSGELFF. The CDR3 DNA reads as TGTGCCAGTTCCGACAGTCAAAGGGGATTATCCGGGGAGCTGTTTTTT.

In its sample, this clone is medium-sized. CDR3 sequence (DNA): TGTGCCAGCAGTAACGACAGGGCGCCCTATGGCTACACCTTC. Translating gives CASSNDRAPYGYTF. The chain uses TRBV6-5 and TRBJ1-2; 7 bases match TRBD1. Germline V gene data show CDR1 as MNHEY and CDR2 as SVGAGI. Trimming removed 5 bases from V and 4 bases from J; junction bases left unmatched: 7. This CDR3 is 14 amino acids long.

The chain uses TRBV7-9 and TRBJ1-2; no reliable D call. Germline-derived CDR1 and CDR2 are SEHNR and FQNEAQ (reference sequence). V lost 3 bases and J lost 4, with 9 bases in between. This CDR3 spans 13 amino acids. The CDR3 loop is CASSFGVSYGYTF. CDR3 nucleotides: TGTGCCAGCAGCTTCGGGGTCTCCTATGGCTACACCTTC.

The rearrangement joins TRBV5-4 to TRBJ2-5; D is undetermined. The ends were cut back, 3 bases at V and 4 bases at J, with 13 bases in the middle. The CDR3 length is 14 residues. Germline loops: CDR1 SGHNT, CDR2 YYREEE (reference sequence). The CDR3 DNA reads as TGTGCCAGCAGCTATAACAAGTTCCCAGAGACCCAGTACTTC. It encodes CASSYNKFPETQYF.